The 9 T cell receptor beta chains listed next were all sequenced from one sample in a study of vaccination and CD4 T cells after COVID-19. Sample time point: late sampling 161 to 241 days after vaccination in three convalescent patients. Treatment indicated: roughly nine-day PBMC culture with coronavirus spike peptide pools or control peptides (ViraFEST assay). These receptors' targets are unknown. Researchers used the Oncomine TCR Beta short-read assay to sequence DNA from cultured CD4+ T cells. TCRdb re-analysed the PCR reads in MiXCR, keeping a single row per CDR3 protein. The sample has approximately 22,000 distinct CDR3 sequences; 30% to 45% are singletons. This specimen consisted of CD4+ T cells from blood, cultured in vitro, obtained about 7 months after SARS-CoV-2 vaccination. These receptors were obtained from a human donor who had recovered from COVID-19.

V usage is TRBV2 and J usage is TRBJ2-1; weak D call: TRBD1 (5 bases). Germline CDR1 reads SNHLY; CDR2 reads FYNNEI. The CDR3 contains 16 residues. Trimming removed 0 bases from V and 12 bases from J, with 21 bases in between. In DNA, the CDR3 is TGTGCCAGCAGTGAAGCTCCCCGTGGGGCGGAGAGGACGCAGTTCTTC. Encoded protein: CASSEAPRGAERTQFF.

The table lists this clonotype with a few counts. The chain is built from TRBV10-3 and TRBJ2-3; 7 bases map to TRBD2. Germline CDR1 is ENHRY and CDR2 is SYGVKD. Losses at the gene ends were 3 bases for V and 3 bases for J; bases not matched to a gene: 6. This CDR3 contains 15 residues. The CDR3 spells CAISDLGGKTDTQYF. The CDR3 coding sequence is TGTGCCATCAGTGACCTCGGGGGGAAAACAGATACGCAGTATTTT.

This clonotype was seen a handful of times. The rearrangement links TRBV7-9 to TRBJ2-7, with 7 positions matching TRBD2. With 1 base clipped from V and 5 bases from J, the junction kept 8 bases outside the gene matches. The CDR3 extends over 15 amino acids. The germline V gene has CDR1 SEHNR and CDR2 FQNEAQ (reference sequence). CDR3 bases: TGTGCCAGCAGCTTAGGGGCGGGGGAGAGCCACGAGCAGTACTTC. Protein product: CASSLGAGESHEQYF.

V is TRBV7-2 and J is TRBJ2-3, with D perhaps matching TRBD2 (6 bases). CDR1 and CDR2 from the germline V gene are SGHTA and FQGNSA. The CDR3 runs 16 residues. The germline V and J ends were trimmed by 5 bases and 2 bases, with 17 bases remaining between them. The chain's CDR3 is CASSLLTGAVTDTQYF. CDR3 DNA sequence: TGTGCCAGCAGCCTACTTACGGGAGCGGTCACAGATACGCAGTATTTT.

This chain joins TRBV20-1 and TRBJ1-6; 8 nucleotides agree with TRBD1. This CDR3 has 16 amino acids. J gave up 4 bases and V 0 bases, and 5 bases lay outside the gene matches. Germline loops: CDR1 DFQATT, CDR2 SNEGSKA (reference sequence). The DNA of the CDR3 is TGCAGTGCTAGAGAGGCAGGGGGCGTATATAATTCACCCCTCCACTTT. It encodes CSAREAGGVYNSPLHF.

This clonotype has just a few counts. This chain connects TRBV20-1 to TRBJ2-1; 9 nucleotides agree with TRBD2. There are 15 residues in the CDR3. The junction had 11 bases not matched to a gene; V was cut back by 3 bases and J by 8 bases. Looked up from germline, CDR1 is DFQATT and CDR2 is SNEGSKA (reference sequence). CDR3 nucleotide sequence: TGCAGTGCTAGTACCGGACTAGCGTCCATGGATGAGCAGTTCTTC. This codes for CSASTGLASMDEQFF.

The V and J genes are TRBV24-1 and TRBJ2-1; 8 positions agree with TRBD2. The CDR3 extends over 17 amino acids. CDR1 KGHDR and CDR2 SFDVKD come from the germline V gene. Trimming removed 3 bases from V and 2 bases from J; junction bases left unmatched: 8. CDR3 nucleotide sequence: TGTGCCACCAGTGATCCATCGGGGGGGGCGCCCTACAATGAGCAGTTCTTC. It yields the protein CATSDPSGGAPYNEQFF.

This clonotype was counted a single time. The chain links TRBV6-2 or TRBV6-3 to TRBJ1-1; 9 bases line up with TRBD1. The trim removed 6 bases at V and 0 bases at J, leaving 2 bases unmatched. From germline, CDR1 is MNHEY and CDR2 SVGEGT. CDR3 length: 14 residues. The CDR3 here is CASRRTGVNTEAFF. CDR3 sequence (DNA): TGTGCCAGCAGGAGGACAGGGGTGAACACTGAAGCTTTCTTT.

On this clonotype: One end of the junction does not line up with germline, which may come from a read error. This chain joins TRBV7-9 and TRBJ2-1; D assignment may be TRBD1 or TRBD2 (7 bases each). The CDR3 is made up of 14 amino acids. Per the germline V gene, CDR1 is SEHNR and CDR2 is FQNEAQ (reference sequence). CDR3 sequence reads: CASSPDRTPGGWIF. The CDR3, as DNA: TGTGCCAGCAGCCCGGACAGGACCCCGGGGGGTTGGATCTTC.